The rows below give T cell receptor beta chains drawn from one sample of a study of human T cells and chemical hapten exposure. TCRdb re-analysed the RACE reads in MiXCR, keeping a single row per CDR3 protein. The sample includes 180,000 or so distinct CDR3 sequences, around 30% of them seen just once. Sequencing was performed on whole blood, taken in connection with sensitization to the hapten diphenylcyclopropenone (DPC). Source of these receptors: a woman under 40 with alopecia areata. Some clones in this sample may be carry-over from other donors' samples. CDR3s include the opening cysteine and the closing phenylalanine or tryptophan. The order of the fields is V gene, J gene, D gene, clone size, CDR3 length, CDR3 protein, CDR3 DNA. A D gene is named only where the DNA matches it firmly. Size values are once, few and many counts, or a class for expanded clones, and some rows have none.

>TRBV29-1|TRBJ1-1|TRBD1|.|14
CSVGQGRPATEAFF
TGCAGCGTTGGACAGGGGAGGCCTGCCACTGAAGCTTTCTTT
>TRBV7-6|TRBJ2-1|TRBD1|.|15
CASSLTGGPDNEQFF
TGTGCCAGCAGCCTAACAGGGGGACCCGACAATGAGCAGTTCTTC
>TRBV28|TRBJ2-7|.|many|15
CASSFRRTRSYEQYF
TGTGCCAGCAGTTTTAGAAGGACTCGCTCCTACGAGCAGTACTTC
>TRBV7-2|TRBJ2-1|.|.|15
CASSLRLGWAHEQFF
TGTGCCAGCAGCTTACGGCTAGGATGGGCGCATGAGCAGTTCTTC
>TRBV10-3|TRBJ1-4|TRBD1|.|14
CAISDYRGGEKLFF
TGTGCCATCAGTGACTACAGGGGTGGGGAAAAACTGTTTTTT
>TRBV28|TRBJ1-5|.|few|13
CASSLSRNQPQHF
TGTGCCAGCAGCCTTTCAAGGAATCAGCCCCAGCATTTT
>TRBV28|TRBJ1-1|.|.|14
CASSEATRAREAFF
TGTGCCAGCAGTGAAGCGACACGGGCCCGTGAAGCTTTCTTT
>TRBV5-4|TRBJ2-3|.|.|14
CASSFTVVGDTQYF
TGTGCCAGCAGCTTCACAGTTGTCGGAGATACGCAGTATTTT
>TRBV28|TRBJ1-2|.|.|14
CASTSGAPNYGYTF
TGTGCCAGCACCTCGGGGGCGCCCAACTATGGCTACACCTTC
>TRBV29-1|TRBJ2-1|TRBD1|few|13
CSATGGSYNEQFF
TGCAGCGCGACAGGGGGTAGTTACAATGAGCAGTTCTTC
>TRBV27|TRBJ2-1|TRBD2|few|14
CASTPSGRPNEQFF
TGTGCCAGCACCCCTAGCGGGAGGCCCAATGAGCAGTTCTTC
>TRBV5-5|TRBJ2-7|.|few|17
CASSLRLSAGSSYEQYF
TGTGCCAGCAGCTTGCGGTTGTCAGCGGGTAGCTCCTACGAGCAGTACTTC
>TRBV27|TRBJ2-7|.|few|14
CASSFSRSSYEQYF
TGTGCCAGCAGTTTCTCCAGGAGCTCCTACGAGCAGTACTTC
>TRBV29-1|TRBJ2-1|.|few|11
CSVERADSEFF
TGCAGCGTTGAAAGGGCGGATTCGGAATTCTTC
>TRBV25-1|TRBJ2-7|.|.|13
CASRAQFDYEQYF
TGTGCCAGCAGAGCGCAATTCGACTACGAGCAGTACTTC
>TRBV3-1|TRBJ2-2|TRBD1|few|15
CASSPRDRGAGELFF
TGTGCCAGCAGCCCCCGGGACAGGGGTGCCGGGGAGCTGTTTTTT
>TRBV5-1|TRBJ1-1|.|.|15
CASSFGRAVNTEAFF
TGCGCCAGCAGCTTTGGGAGAGCCGTGAACACTGAAGCTTTCTTT
>TRBV27|TRBJ2-7|TRBD1|few|15
CASSWKGQGGYEQYF
TGTGCCAGCAGTTGGAAGGGACAGGGAGGGTACGAGCAGTACTTC
>TRBV7-2|TRBJ2-7|.|.|14
CASSLSRGPYEQYF
TGTGCCAGCAGCTTAAGCAGGGGCCCCTACGAGCAGTACTTC
>TRBV29-1|TRBJ1-2|.|.|11
CSFHSNYGYTF
TGCAGCTTCCACAGTAACTATGGCTACACCTTC
>TRBV7-6|TRBJ2-5|.|.|13
CASSSLWQETQYF
TGTGCCAGCAGCTCCCTTTGGCAAGAGACCCAGTACTTC
>TRBV20-1|TRBJ2-7|TRBD2|few|15
CSARGAAGAQYEQYF
TGCAGTGCTAGAGGTGCAGCGGGGGCCCAATACGAGCAGTACTTC
>TRBV10-3|TRBJ1-5|TRBD1|few|14
CAISPQGAGQPQHF
TGTGCCATCAGTCCGCAGGGGGCTGGTCAGCCCCAGCATTTT
>TRBV28|TRBJ1-5|.|.|15
CASIPQGSRNQPQHF
TGTGCCAGCATTCCGCAGGGTTCTAGAAATCAGCCCCAGCATTTT
>TRBV7-2|TRBJ2-1|TRBD2|.|15
CASSFSGRINNEQFF
TGTGCCAGCAGCTTTAGCGGGAGAATCAACAATGAGCAGTTCTTC
>TRBV27|TRBJ2-3|.|few|15
CASSLGESSTDTQYF
TGTGCCAGCAGTTTAGGGGAATCTAGCACAGATACGCAGTATTTT
>TRBV30|TRBJ1-3|.|few|13
CAWGSYSGNTIYF
TGTGCCTGGGGGTCTTACTCTGGAAACACCATATATTTT
>TRBV15|TRBJ1-4|.|.|15
CATSRDSGGDEKLFF
TGTGCCACCAGCAGAGATTCCGGAGGAGATGAAAAACTGTTTTTT
>TRBV7-2|TRBJ2-4|.|.|14
CASSPQGGGRIQYF
TGTGCCAGCAGCCCGCAAGGGGGGGGCAGGATTCAGTACTTC
>TRBV12-3/TRBV12-4|TRBJ2-1|.|.|15
CASSRTEGPFNEQFF
TGTGCCAGCAGCCGTACAGAGGGCCCTTTTAATGAGCAGTTCTTC
>TRBV24-1|TRBJ2-1|.|few|16
CATSDIGVSSYNEQFF
TGTGCCACCAGTGACATCGGCGTAAGCTCCTACAATGAGCAGTTCTTC
>TRBV4-3|TRBJ2-3|TRBD2|.|16
CASSRAAREGTDTQYF
TGCGCCAGCAGCCGGGCGGCGCGGGAGGGCACAGATACGCAGTATTTT
>TRBV7-8|TRBJ2-1|TRBD2|.|16
CASSLGLAGGRNEQFF
TGTGCCAGCAGCTTAGGGCTAGCGGGGGGGCGGAATGAGCAGTTCTTC
>TRBV7-2|TRBJ1-2|TRBD1|.|16
CASSPGTGALRYGYTF
TGTGCCAGCAGCCCGGGGACAGGGGCCCTCCGTTATGGCTACACCTTC
>TRBV29-1|TRBJ2-5|.|few|12
CSVVPGMETQYF
TGCAGCGTTGTACCAGGGATGGAGACCCAGTACTTC
>TRBV4-1|TRBJ1-3|.|.|15
CASSQVGGFGNTIYF
TGCGCCAGCAGCCAAGTGGGAGGGTTCGGAAACACCATATATTTT
>TRBV2|TRBJ2-7|.|.|11
CASKRIAEQYF
TGTGCCAGCAAGAGGATCGCCGAGCAGTACTTC
>TRBV7-2|TRBJ2-3|.|.|12
CATQLGGQTQYF
TGTGCCACACAACTGGGGGGACAGACGCAGTATTTT
>TRBV29-1|TRBJ1-2|.|few|13
CSVSDRGSYGYTF
TGCAGCGTCTCCGACCGGGGTTCCTATGGCTACACCTTC
>TRBV29-1|TRBJ2-7|TRBD1|few|13
CSVGTGDVYEQYF
TGCAGCGTCGGGACAGGGGATGTGTACGAGCAGTACTTC
>TRBV9|TRBJ2-3|.|few|15
CASSVRPDRTDTQYF
TGTGCCAGCAGCGTACGGCCAGATCGCACAGATACGCAGTATTTT
>TRBV7-2|TRBJ2-1|TRBD2|.|23
CASSFPLSAGTSGRGRAYNEQFF
TGTGCCAGCAGCTTCCCCCTATCCGCCGGGACTAGCGGGAGAGGTCGTGCCTACAATGAGCAGTTCTTC
>TRBV12-3/TRBV12-4|TRBJ2-5|.|.|15
CASSLGSDREETQYF
TGTGCCAGCAGTTTAGGTTCGGACCGAGAAGAGACCCAGTACTTC
>TRBV11-2|TRBJ1-1|.|.|15
CASGGLPIMNTEAFF
TGTGCCAGCGGTGGACTACCGATCATGAACACTGAAGCTTTCTTT